Here is one T cell receptor beta chain with its context. Its antigen remains unidentified. The cohort comprised 666 healthy bone marrow donors. Cohort members were all nominally healthy when sampled, although unrecorded immune exposures were likely present. The donor tested CMV seronegative and was one of the 352 seronegative cohort members. Each donor provided a peripheral blood sample, and peripheral blood mononuclear cells were used for TCR beta sequencing. Genomic DNA was extracted from the blood cell samples with the Qiagen DNeasy Blood Extraction Kit. The library relied on the immunoSEQ multiplex PCR assay. The multiplex PCR relied on a mix of 60 forward primers for TCR Vbeta segments and 13 reverse primers for TCR Jbeta segments. Amplification of the CDR3 region of rearranged TCR beta genes was performed with a multiplex PCR assay on genomic DNA. On the Illumina HiSeq System, the amplified TCR beta libraries were sequenced as 87-base-pair reads. The paper's processing steps were these. In a later analysis, around 80 million unique TCR beta chains were counted across the roughly 670 repertoires, and roughly 10 million of these chains were shared by at least two donors. To remove PCR and sequencing errors, raw reads were error-corrected and collapsed into unique sequences using a nearest-neighbor algorithm that merged closely related sequences. V, D and J gene segments were assigned by aligning CDR3 sequences to IMGT reference sequences. Each retained sequence needed at least a six-nucleotide match to both a V gene segment and a J gene segment. Rearrangements were called productive when the CDR3 lacked stop codons and stayed in frame with V and J; all others were non-productive. CDR3 was defined according to IMGT convention as the region running from the second conserved V-encoded cysteine to the conserved J-encoded phenylalanine. Sequences without an unambiguous match to a single V gene segment were excluded from the earlier analysis of several hundred of the donors. An earlier analysis of 587 of the donors called V segments functional above 56.7% productive rearrangements and segregating when the between-donor standard deviation exceeded 5%. To diagnose cytomegalovirus status from the catalog of TCR beta chain sequences, a statistical classification framework was built. A later analysis assigned V and J genes by comparing TCR nucleotide sequences with IMGT/GENE-DB human TR gene sequences. The TCRdist pipeline was used in a later analysis to assign CDR3 sequences and most-parsimonious VDJ recombination scenarios. In a later analysis, every TCR beta chain was defined by the combination of its CDR3 amino acid sequence and its V-gene family, and reads without a unique V-gene family were dropped. A later analysis removed 550 to 700 highly shared, low-generation-probability nucleotide sequences to deal with suspected cross-contamination and a sequencing artifact. In a later analysis, a clonal expansion index for each public chain was calculated from normalized within-repertoire ranks of inferred template counts. Generation probabilities in a later analysis came from a VDJ recombination model fitted to out-of-frame rearrangements, and those results were checked against IGoR. In a later analysis, hypergeometric tests were used to score TCR-TCR, TCR-HLA and TCR-CMV co-occurrence, with a repertoire-size bias correction applied to TCR pairs. False discovery rates were estimated in a later analysis by permuting HLA or CMV assignments 20 times. In a later analysis, co-occurring TCRs were grouped using DBSCAN, and TCRdist sequence similarity was added for clustering within HLA-allele-positive subsets. For co-occurrence clustering, repertoires with fewer than 30,000 or more than 120,000 public chains were excluded, along with five or six repertoires with anomalous nucleotide sharing. What TCRdb holds here is the immuneACCESS table cut down to in-frame rearrangements. Part of the clones is not present; checked against another copy, under half of the missing clones reflect an unresolved V gene, and the others are unexplained. The V and J calls and the clone size are those of that table, but D and trimming were determined from the DNA. The sample table includes around 100,000 clones. Of the sample, around 3.4% falls within the top ten clones.

These data belong to a study of cytomegalovirus exposure and HLA in healthy donors (dated by TCRdb to the late 2010s). With respect to the entire study: According to an earlier analysis of several hundred of the donors, about 190 million T cells yielded 117 million unique TCR beta sequences and approximately 280 Gb of sequence data. Because of strong linkage in the cohort, roughly five DR-DQ haplotypes were treated as single units for association and clustering. In addition to the first cohort of 650 to 800 subjects, a separate validation cohort of 100 to 150 different subjects was used. Typing coverage differed by locus: A, B, C, DRB1 and DQB1 were typed in roughly 629-630 donors, DQA1 in approximately 520, DPA1 in around 580, and DPB1 in 472. Both class I and class II loci were covered by HLA typing, at four-digit resolution. The study used immunosequencing to profile the T cell repertoires of approximately 690 subjects and linked those repertoires to cytomegalovirus serostatus. To decide whether each TCR beta V gene segment behaved as functional or pseudogenic, an earlier analysis of 587 of the donors relied on high-throughput TCR beta sequencing. All discovery cohort repertoires had been generated on a single sequencing platform. Among roughly 370 genotyped donors of the cohort, an average of about 240,000 unique TCR beta nucleotide sequences were sequenced per donor, around 18% of them non-productive. Donor age, sex, ethnicity and CMV serostatus were collected together with the repertoire data. Of the 300 to 500 genotyped donors, 80% to 90% were placed in the genetic ancestry cluster associated with self-reported Caucasian donors. An early release covering approximately 600 HLA-typed donors comprised roughly 300 gigabases of sequencing data and roughly 85 million unique TCR sequences. The study was designed to test whether signatures of past pathogen exposure could be identified by cataloging public T cell receptors. A later analysis re-examined previously published TCR beta repertoires from about 700 donors and added high-resolution HLA genotyping to investigate patterns of TCR occurrence. The later analysis used no new phenotypic data to find candidate immune exposures, relying instead on TCR beta sequences and their occurrence across donors. High-throughput TCR immunosequencing, statistical association of individual TCRs with disease status, and machine learning were combined to predict cytomegalovirus infection status. Genome-wide SNP genotypes for about 60% of the roughly 700 donors were used in a later genetic analysis, which treated that subset as a discovery cohort.

Study-level results and caveats: A further reported finding was that TCR beta sequences accurately predicted the HLA-A and HLA-B alleles for most subjects in the first cohort. In this cohort, only TCR beta chains were sequenced, and detectable features were limited by the absence of alpha or paired-chain data. Because some donors lacked HLA typing at each locus, the association tests relied only on the typed subset. Some IMGT-functional V segments, including TRBV6-2 and TRBV6-3, could not be distinguished by the 87-base-pair reads and were therefore excluded. Correlated functional status among segregating V segments might be attributable to linkage disequilibrium, but an unknown experimental factor could not be ruled out. Compared with equally common non-associated chains, HLA-associated TCR beta chains in a later analysis were more clonally expanded and had lower generation probabilities. A later analysis reported that several top co-occurrence clusters appeared linked to parvovirus B19, influenza, CMV and Epstein-Barr virus. In an earlier analysis of some 500 of the donors, most TCR beta V segments appeared in productive rearrangements about 87% or about 30% of the time, broadly matching IMGT annotations. Strong co-occurrence of HLA alleles, especially DR and DQ, made assigning TCR associations to individual alleles difficult. In a later analysis, 15,000 to 20,000 TCR beta sequences were associated with specific HLA alleles at a false discovery rate of 0.05. In the study, around 160 TCR beta chains were listed as associated with cytomegalovirus. The authors suggested that the approach could potentially be generalized to other disease states and immunological phenotypes. The only immune exposure information available for the cohort was CMV serostatus. In vitro tests confirmed that a few of the cytomegalovirus-associated TCR beta chains recognize cytomegalovirus antigens. According to a later genetic analysis, donors in an Asian-associated ancestry cluster had fewer N-insertions in productive TCRs than the approximately 670-donor mean. Across donors, most TCR sequences were observed very rarely, whereas some public TCRs were present in many individuals. The earlier analysis of approximately 540 of the donors excluded some 16 rarely observed V segments, including chromosome 9 orphons, because counts were too low. The classifier was reported to diagnose cytomegalovirus status with high specificity and sensitivity in both the original cohort and the validation cohort. In a later analysis, most CMV-associated TCR beta chains were found to appear HLA-restricted, with HLA associations seemingly driven largely by CMV exposure. V-gene and J-gene trimming of TCR beta chains was associated with a missense DCLRE1C variant in a later genetic analysis, and the association was replicated in an independent cohort. According to a later analysis, TCR association rates differed among HLA loci, with DRB1 alleles showing the most associated TCRs and HLA-C alleles showing the fewest. A group of highly shared sequence variants was considered likely to be a technical artifact of the sequencing pipeline. Presence/absence analyses assumed roughly uniform sequencing depth across donors, an assumption that may not hold.

V and J are trimmed by 2 bases and 12 bases, and the gene matches miss 8 bases of the junction. The germline V gene yields SNHLY for CDR1 and FYNNEI for CDR2. The CDR3 measures 14 amino acids from cysteine to phenylalanine. Only the CDR3 region is kept as DNA, spanning 42 bases read in frame from base 1. The TCR comes from a young man in good health and CMV-seronegative. The material sequenced was PBMCs. Recombination joined TRBV2 with TRBJ2-1; a stretch of 9 junction bases matches TRBD1. The CDR3 reads as follows: CASSEMGTGWAQFF. The DNA sequence follows: TGTGCCAGCAGTGAAATGGGGACAGGGTGGGCGCAGTTCTTC. Here the CDR3 is joined to the reference TRBV2 and TRBJ2-1 genes, and the full variable domain is: EPEVTQTPSHQVTQMGQEVILRCVPISNHLYFYWYRQILGQKVEFLVSFYNNEISEKSEIFDDQFSVERPDGSNFTLKIRSTKLEDSAMYFCASSEMGTGWAQFFGPGTRLTVL.